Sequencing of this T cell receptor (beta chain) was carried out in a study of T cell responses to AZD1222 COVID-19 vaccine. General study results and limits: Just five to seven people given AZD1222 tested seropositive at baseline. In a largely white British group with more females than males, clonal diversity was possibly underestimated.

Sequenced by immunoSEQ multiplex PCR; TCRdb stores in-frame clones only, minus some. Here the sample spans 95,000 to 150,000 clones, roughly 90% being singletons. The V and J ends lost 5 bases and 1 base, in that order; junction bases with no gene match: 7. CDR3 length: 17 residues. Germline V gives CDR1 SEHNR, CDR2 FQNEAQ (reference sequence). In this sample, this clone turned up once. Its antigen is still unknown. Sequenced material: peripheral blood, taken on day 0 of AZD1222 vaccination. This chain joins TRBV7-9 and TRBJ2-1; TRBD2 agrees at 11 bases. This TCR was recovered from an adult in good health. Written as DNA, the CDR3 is TGTGCCAGCAGCAGGGTGACTAGCGGGGATTCCTACAATGAGCAGTTCTTC. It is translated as CASSRVTSGDSYNEQFF.